The present entry profiles one T cell receptor (beta chain) with its context. This sample was taken from a study of blood T cell repertoires in COVID-19. The wider study: Sources were T cells, B-cell-depleted T cells, or PBMCs; the material itself was cDNA or gDNA.

Source study methods: Reference gene primer amplification gave estimated nucleated cell counts. The assay was immunoSEQ multiplex PCR, and TCRdb's table has in-frame clones only and misses some. The V and J calls and the clone size are those of that table, but D and trimming were determined from the DNA. The sample holds about 50,000 clones, more than 70% seen once. The V end lost 1 base, the J end lost 7 bases, and 15 bases lay between the germline ends. The germline V gene encodes CDR1 SGHTS and CDR2 YDEGEE. The CDR3 is 15 amino acids. The sequenced sample was peripheral blood. The V call is TRBV5-8, the J call TRBJ1-5; D not certain. The source of this sequence is a woman aged 60-70 years with acute or convalescent COVID-19. This CDR3 is CASSLRQTAGQPQHF. CDR3 coding DNA: TGTGCCAGCAGCTTGCGTCAAACCGCGGGCCAGCCCCAGCATTTT.